The 16 T cell receptor beta chains below were found in one sample sequenced in a study of blood T cell repertoires in COVID-19. Generated by immunoSEQ multiplex PCR, the TCRdb table keeps only in-frame clones and is missing some. Of under 250,000 clones in the sample, roughly 84% were seen once. Sequenced material: peripheral blood. Receptors were obtained from a woman of 80 years or more with acute or convalescent COVID-19.

The chain carries TRBV7-9 and TRBJ1-1, with D unresolved. Per the germline V gene, CDR1 is SEHNR and CDR2 is FQNEAQ (reference sequence). Trimming cost V 5 bases and J 4 bases, with 17 bases left between them. The CDR3 runs 15 residues. Here the CDR3 reads CASSMNPIAVTEAFF. CDR3 DNA sequence: TGTGCCAGCAGCATGAACCCGATCGCGGTCACTGAAGCTTTCTTT. Together with reference TRBV7-9 and TRBJ1-1, the CDR3 gives the full variable domain: DTGVSQNPRHKITKRGQNVTFRCDPISEHNRLYWYRQTLGQGPEFLTYFQNEAQLEKSRLLSDRFSAERPKGSFSTLEIQRTEQGDSAMYLCASSMNPIAVTEAFFGQGTRLTVV.

The genes are TRBV29-1 and TRBJ1-2; TRBD1 matches at 12 bases. V lost 4 bases and J lost 8; bases outside the gene matches: 11. Per germline, CDR1 SQVTM and CDR2 ANQGSEA. The CDR3 is made up of 15 amino acids. CDR3 protein: CSVVVAGQGATGYTF. The DNA of the CDR3 is TGCAGCGTTGTTGTGGCGGGACAGGGGGCAACAGGCTACACCTTC.

The rearrangement uses TRBV3-1 (or the pseudogene TRBV3-2) and TRBJ2-5; D not certain. Germline values: CDR1 LGHDT, CDR2 YNNKEL (reference sequence). Trimming left V 0 bases short and J 2 bases short, with 13 bases between. The CDR3 contains 16 residues. In nucleotides, the CDR3 is TGTGCCAGCAGCCAAGATTCGGTGATGTGGCAAGAGACCCAGTACTTC. This encodes CASSQDSVMWQETQYF.

The genes are TRBV12-3 or TRBV12-4 and TRBJ1-1, with unresolved D. Trimming cost V 5 bases and J 0 bases, with 4 bases left between them. CDR3 size: 12 residues. CDR3: CASSLVNTEAFF. The CDR3 DNA reads as TGTGCCAGCAGTCTCGTGAACACTGAAGCTTTCTTT.

The gene calls are TRBV7-8 and TRBJ2-6; D possibly corresponds to TRBD1 (6 bases). This CDR3 contains 17 residues. Germline V gene lookup returns CDR1 SGHVS and CDR2 FQNEAQ. Trimming cost V 5 bases and J 0 bases, with 14 bases left between them. CDR3 region: CASSGEGQSSGANVLTF. The CDR3 DNA sequence: TGTGCCAGCAGCGGGGAAGGACAGAGCTCTGGGGCCAACGTCCTGACTTTC.

Points on this clone: Additional DNA sequences in this sample encode the identical CDR3. The V gene is TRBV6-5, the J gene TRBJ2-1, with TRBD2 matching over 11 bases. CDR3 length: 14 residues. Germline V gene data show CDR1 as MNHEY and CDR2 as SVGAGI. V was pared by 6 bases and J by 7 bases, with 5 bases of the junction left unmatched. CDR3 sequence: CASRLAGGRNEQFF. The CDR3, as DNA: TGTGCCAGCAGGCTAGCGGGGGGTAGGAATGAGCAGTTCTTC.

This chain links TRBV5-8 with TRBJ2-1, with D tentatively TRBD1 (6 bases). In germline, CDR1 is SGHTS, CDR2 YDEGEE. Between the trimmed V and J ends, which lost 4 bases and 8 bases, there was a span of 22 bases. The CDR3 contains 16 residues. The CDR3 DNA sequence: TGTGCCAGCAGCCGGAAAAGGGACAAGCTAAGAGATGAGCAGTTCTTC. This sequence encodes CASSRKRDKLRDEQFF. Full variable domain (missing parts from reference TRBV5-8 and TRBJ2-1): EAGVTQSPTHLIKTRGQQATLRCSPISGHTSVYWYQQALGLGLQFLLWYDEGEERNRGNFPPRFSGRQFPNYSSELNVNALELEDSALYLCASSRKRDKLRDEQFFGPGTRLTVL.

CDR3 DNA sequence: TGTGCCAGCAGTCTACAGGCCTATGGCTACACCTTC. Its protein is CASSLQAYGYTF. This chain joins TRBV6-2 or TRBV6-3 and TRBJ1-2; D might be TRBD1 (5 bases). The CDR3 loop spans 12 amino acids. The germline gives CDR1 MNHEY, CDR2 SVGEGT. V was pared by 5 bases and J by 4 bases, with 8 bases between.

The genes are TRBV5-4 and TRBJ1-6; D is possibly TRBD1 (5 bases). Germline values: CDR1 SGHNT, CDR2 YYREEE (reference sequence). The CDR3 covers 15 residues. Between the trimmed V and J ends, which lost 0 bases and 8 bases, there was a span of 12 bases. CDR3 residues: CASSLDRRVYSPLHF. Here the CDR3 DNA reads TGTGCCAGCAGCTTGGACAGGAGGGTTTATTCACCCCTCCACTTT.

The chain carries TRBV7-2 and TRBJ1-2; TRBD1 matches 11 bases. The CDR3 sequence is 16 residues long. Losses at the gene ends were 5 bases for V and 7 bases for J; bases not matched to a gene: 12. Germline-derived CDR1 and CDR2 are SGHTA and FQGNSA. The DNA of the CDR3 is TGTGCCAGCAGCCGGGGGGATCGGACAGGGGGCGTTGGCTACACCTTC. This gives the protein CASSRGDRTGGVGYTF.

The chain has TRBV11-2 and TRBJ2-1; 12 nucleotides line up with TRBD1. The CDR3 is 15 residues long. The V and J ends lost 4 bases and 6 bases, in that order; junction bases with no gene match: 4. Per the germline V gene, CDR1 is SGHAT and CDR2 is FQNNGV. The chain's CDR3 is CASSSGQGAFNEQFF. The CDR3 DNA reads as TGTGCCAGCAGCTCGGGACAGGGGGCATTCAATGAGCAGTTCTTC.

The chain employs TRBV5-1 and TRBJ2-1; 9 bases are shared with TRBD2. This CDR3 region has 18 residues. Germline lookup yields CDR1 SGHRS and CDR2 YFSETQ. Losses at the gene ends were 0 bases for V and 1 base for J; bases not matched to a gene: 8. Written as DNA, the CDR3 is TGCGCCAGCAGCTTGGCCTTTAGTAGCGGGGGATCCTACAATGAGCAGTTCTTC. This translates into CASSLAFSSGGSYNEQFF.

DNA of the CDR3: TGTGCCAGCACCAGGGGACAAATCGGGACTGAAGCTTTCTTT. As protein: CASTRGQIGTEAFF. The rearrangement uses TRBV3-1 (or the pseudogene TRBV3-2) and TRBJ1-1; D may be TRBD1 (6 bases). CDR1 is LGHDT and CDR2 is YNNKEL in the germline V gene (reference sequence). V was pared by 7 bases and J by 5 bases, with 17 bases between. The CDR3 totals 14 residues.

This rearrangement joins TRBV9 to TRBJ2-3, with 10 bases lining up with TRBD2. Looked up from germline, CDR1 is SGDLS and CDR2 is YYNGEE. The junction had 2 bases not matched to a gene; V was cut back by 3 bases and J by 4 bases. The length of the CDR3 is 14 residues. As DNA, the CDR3 is TGTGCCAGCAGCGCCGGACTAGCGGCAGATACGCAGTATTTT. Protein product: CASSAGLAADTQYF.

The chain carries TRBV24-1 and TRBJ1-1, with TRBD1 matching 10 bases. Germline V gene lookup returns CDR1 KGHDR and CDR2 SFDVKD. With V trimmed by 5 bases and J by 8 bases, 16 bases remained unmatched. This CDR3 has 17 residues. The CDR3 bases are TGTGCCACCAGTGCTAAGCGGGGGGACAGGGGTTTCGAAGAAGCTTTCTTT. Translation: CATSAKRGDRGFEEAFF.

The sample holds one count of this clone. The chain has TRBV27 and TRBJ2-1; 10 nucleotides align to TRBD2. Germline V CDR1 and CDR2: MNHEY, SMNVEV (reference sequence). J lost 8 bases, V lost 0 bases, and 7 bases had no gene match. This CDR3 is built from 16 residues. This chain's CDR3 is CASSLSWSGGAHEQFF. Here the CDR3 DNA reads TGTGCCAGCAGTTTATCCTGGAGCGGGGGGGCTCATGAGCAGTTCTTC.